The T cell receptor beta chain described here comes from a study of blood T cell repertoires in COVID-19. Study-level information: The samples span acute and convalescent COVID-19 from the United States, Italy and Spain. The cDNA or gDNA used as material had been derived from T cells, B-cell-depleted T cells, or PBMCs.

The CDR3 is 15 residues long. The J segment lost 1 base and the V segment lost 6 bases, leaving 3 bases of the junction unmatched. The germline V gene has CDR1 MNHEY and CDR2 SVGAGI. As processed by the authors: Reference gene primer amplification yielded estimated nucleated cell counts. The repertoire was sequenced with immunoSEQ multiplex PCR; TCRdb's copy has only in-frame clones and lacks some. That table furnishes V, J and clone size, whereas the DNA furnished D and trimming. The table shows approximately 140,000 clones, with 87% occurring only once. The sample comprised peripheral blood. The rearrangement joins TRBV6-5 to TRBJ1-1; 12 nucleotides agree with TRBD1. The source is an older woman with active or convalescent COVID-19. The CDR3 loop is CASRGQGAGNTEAFF. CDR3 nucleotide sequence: TGTGCCAGCAGGGGACAGGGGGCGGGGAACACTGAAGCTTTCTTT.